Listed here is a single T cell receptor (beta chain). Germline V gene lookup returns CDR1 LGHNA and CDR2 YNFKEQ. This CDR3 spans 13 amino acids. Trimming took 0 bases from V and 11 from J; bases not matched to a gene: 6. This entry comes from a study of T cell changes during pregnancy in multiple sclerosis. The method was immunoSEQ multiplex PCR; TCRdb's version includes in-frame clones alone and lacks a portion of them. This sample yields 120,000 or so clones, of which approximately 93% are seen a single time; approximately 6.2% belongs to the top ten. The TCR sequence derives from a female donor with multiple sclerosis, enrolled in a pregnancy study. Sample: peripheral blood, taken before pregnancy. The chain uses TRBV4-2 and TRBJ2-7, with 8 bases identical to TRBD2. The CDR3 protein is CASSQDVSGTKYF. The CDR3 nucleotides read TGTGCCAGCAGCCAAGACGTTAGCGGGACAAAGTACTTC.